A single sample gave rise to the 25 T cell receptor beta chains below, sequenced in a study of human T cells and chemical hapten exposure. One entry per CDR3 protein, called by TCRdb with MiXCR from the RACE reads. The sample lists just over 350,000 distinct CDR3 sequences, around 6% occurring once. Time point defined: patch test 2, 6 weeks after DPC sensitization. Specified treatment: therapeutic diphenylcyclopropenone sensitization with weekly scalp DPC. Specimen: whole blood, collected in connection with sensitization to the hapten diphenylcyclopropenone (DPC). These receptors were obtained from a woman aged 18-29 years with alopecia areata. Some clones in this sample may be carry-over from other donors' samples.

This clonotype was counted at least ten times. This rearrangement joins TRBV5-1 to TRBJ1-5, with D hard to call. The CDR3 is made up of 13 amino acids. Germline CDR1 SGHRS, CDR2 YFSETQ. V lost 0 bases, J lost 7 bases, and 8 bases lay in between. The CDR3: CASSLGFRQPQHF. In DNA, the CDR3 is TGCGCCAGCAGCTTGGGGTTTCGGCAGCCCCAGCATTTT. The full variable domain, its missing parts supplied by reference TRBV5-1 and TRBJ1-5, is KAGVTQTPRYLIKTRGQQVTLSCSPISGHRSVSWYQQTPGQGLQFLFEYFSETQRNKGNFPGRFSGRQFSNSRSEMNVSTLELGDSALYLCASSLGFRQPQHFGDGTRLSIL.

This clonotype came up a few times. This sequence joins TRBV6-1 and TRBJ1-1; no reliable D call. Trimming took 7 bases from V and 8 from J, leaving 17 bases between them. Per the germline V gene, CDR1 is MNHNS and CDR2 is SASEGT. CDR3 length equals 13 residues. The CDR3 spells CASILIGNWEAFF. CDR3 in DNA: TGTGCCAGCATACTAATTGGGAATTGGGAAGCTTTCTTT.

This clonotype was seen repeatedly, ten times or more. This chain uses TRBV2 with TRBJ1-4; D is unclear. The CDR3 loop spans 13 amino acids. The V gene's germline CDR1 is SNHLY and CDR2 FYNNEI. Trimming cost V 3 bases and J 14 bases, with 16 bases left between them. The CDR3 region is CASSDLNEGRLFF. CDR3 coding DNA: TGTGCCAGCAGTGATCTCAATGAAGGGAGGCTGTTTTTT.

The rearrangement links TRBV12-5 to TRBJ1-1, with a tentative D call TRBD1 (6 bases). The CDR3 is 14 amino acids. CDR1 and CDR2 from the germline V gene are LGHNT and FRNRAP. V lost 5 bases and J lost 1, with 11 bases in between. The CDR3 DNA follows: TGTGCTAGTGGTCCCGGGACACCGAACACTGAAGCTTTCTTT. This sequence encodes CASGPGTPNTEAFF.

This chain connects TRBV6-2 or TRBV6-3 to TRBJ2-1; TRBD2 matches 12 bases. Per the germline V gene, CDR1 is MNHEY and CDR2 is SVGEGT. Losses at the gene ends were 2 bases for V and 3 bases for J; bases not matched to a gene: 11. This CDR3 contains 19 residues. In nucleotides, the CDR3 is TGTGCCAGCAGTTACAGGCTAGCGGGGGGGCTAAAGAGCTACAATGAGCAGTTCTTC. Translating gives CASSYRLAGGLKSYNEQFF.

This clonotype has at least ten counts. This chain uses TRBV29-1 with TRBJ2-3, with 8 bases that match TRBD1. The CDR3 covers 14 residues. From germline, CDR1 is SQVTM and CDR2 ANQGSEA. V gave up 6 bases and J gave up 4 bases; unmatched junction bases: 9. Written as DNA, the CDR3 is TGCAGCGTGGCAGGGGGCGGGAAAGCAGATACGCAGTATTTT. This translates into CSVAGGGKADTQYF.

This clonotype was detected many times. The CDR3 loop reads CSVPTGGAGNNEQFF. As DNA, the CDR3 is TGCAGCGTTCCCACCGGGGGGGCCGGGAACAATGAGCAGTTCTTC. The rearrangement links TRBV29-1 to TRBJ2-1; TRBD2 aligns across 8 bases. The CDR3 length is 15 residues. CDR1 is SQVTM, CDR2 ANQGSEA, per germline. The J segment lost 5 bases and the V segment lost 5 bases, leaving 11 bases of the junction unmatched.

A remark on this clonotype: A much larger clone sits a single nucleotide away, making a read error possible. The J gene is TRBJ2-1, the V gene TRBV5-1; D possibly corresponds to TRBD1 (6 bases). CDR1 and CDR2 from the germline V gene are SGHRS and YFSETQ. V was clipped by 0 bases and J by 8 bases, with 12 bases between them. The length of the CDR3 is 14 residues. The CDR3 region is CASSLDRERDEQFF. DNA for the CDR3: TGCGCCAGCAGCTTGGACAGGGAAAGAGATGAGCAGTTCTTC.

This clonotype showed up just a few times. V gene TRBV6-5 combines with J gene TRBJ1-2; D uncertain. The V and J ends lost 5 bases and 5 bases respectively, with 15 bases between them. This CDR3 region has 14 residues. Germline V CDR1 and CDR2: MNHEY, SVGAGI. The CDR3 reads CASSRPGSTYGYTF. Written as DNA, the CDR3 is TGTGCCAGCAGTCGACCGGGCAGTACGTATGGCTACACCTTC.

This clonotype was picked up many times. The chain carries TRBV21-1 and TRBJ1-5; no check of the table's D call, TRBD1, against the DNA was made. TRBV21-1 is a listed pseudogene. This CDR3 comprises 15 residues. CDR3 protein: CASSSRTPSREPQHF. The CDR3 DNA reads as TGTGCCAGCAGCTCCCGAACACCTTCCCGGGAGCCCCAGCATTTT.

V is TRBV7-6 and J is TRBJ1-1, with D possibly being TRBD1 (6 bases). Trimming cost V 5 bases and J 6 bases, with 10 bases left between them. The CDR3 is made up of 12 amino acids. From germline, CDR1 is SGHVS and CDR2 FNYEAQ. The CDR3: CASSAGVSEAFF. The CDR3 DNA is TGTGCCAGCAGCGCAGGGGTGTCTGAAGCTTTCTTT.

This clonotype was found a few times. The CDR3 nucleotides read TGTGCCAGCAGCGGAAGGACAGGGCCAGATACGCAGTATTTT. This sequence encodes CASSGRTGPDTQYF. The chain joins TRBV7-2 to TRBJ2-3, with TRBD1 identical over 8 bases. This CDR3 is 14 amino acids long. Trimming took 5 bases from V and 4 from J; bases not matched to a gene: 5. Germline V gene lookup returns CDR1 SGHTA and CDR2 FQGNSA.

This clonotype was observed many times. This chain uses TRBV6-6 with TRBJ2-1, with D possibly matching TRBD2 (6 bases). V lost 2 bases, J lost 8 bases, and 13 bases lay in between. The CDR3 length is 14 residues. The germline V gene encodes CDR1 MNHNY and CDR2 SVGAGI (reference sequence). The CDR3 DNA reads as TGTGCCAGCAGTTACGGAGGGGCCAATCATGAGCAGTTCTTC. This sequence encodes CASSYGGANHEQFF.

This clonotype was seen only a few times. V gene TRBV6-6 combines with J gene TRBJ2-7; D is perhaps TRBD2 (7 bases). Per the germline V gene, CDR1 is MNHNY and CDR2 is SVGAGI (reference sequence). The V and J ends lost 4 bases and 7 bases respectively, with 20 bases between them. This CDR3 has 15 amino acids. CDR3 residues: CASSLGGGQPTEQYF. The CDR3, as DNA: TGTGCCAGCAGTTTGGGGGGGGGCCAACCTACGGAGCAGTACTTC.

This clonotype was detected a few times. The gene calls are TRBV20-1 and TRBJ2-7, with D hard to call. CDR1 DFQATT and CDR2 SNEGSKA come from the germline V gene (reference sequence). V was shortened by 3 bases and J by 1 base, with 13 bases between the two germline ends. The CDR3 covers 14 residues. The CDR3 reads CSASAGQLSYEQYF. The CDR3 DNA is TGCAGTGCTAGTGCCGGGCAGCTATCCTACGAGCAGTACTTC.

This clonotype was detected a few times. The gene calls are TRBV6-5 and TRBJ1-2; 10 bases match TRBD1. CDR1 and CDR2 (germline): MNHEY, SVGAGI. The CDR3 contains 16 residues. The J segment lost 5 bases and the V segment lost 5 bases, leaving 11 bases of the junction unmatched. The CDR3: CASSRLATGGVYGYTF. CDR3 DNA: TGTGCCAGCAGTAGACTGGCGACAGGGGGCGTTTATGGCTACACCTTC.

The chain links TRBV27 to TRBJ1-1, with D possibly matching TRBD1 (5 bases). CDR1 is MNHEY and CDR2 is SMNVEV in the germline V gene (reference sequence). The V end lost 2 bases, the J end lost 10 bases, and 14 bases lay between the germline ends. The length of the CDR3 is 13 residues. CDR3 residues: CASSLSPREGAFF. The CDR3 DNA reads TGTGCCAGCAGTTTAAGTCCCAGGGAGGGAGCTTTCTTT.

This clonotype was seen ten or more times. The V gene is TRBV5-1, the J gene TRBJ2-3, with a tentative D call TRBD1 (7 bases). The germline gives CDR1 SGHRS, CDR2 YFSETQ. V was pared by 0 bases and J by 5 bases, with 16 bases between. The CDR3 runs to 16 residues. The CDR3 sequence: CASSLAPGGAGDTQYF. CDR3 sequence (DNA): TGCGCCAGCAGCTTGGCGCCAGGGGGAGCGGGAGATACGCAGTATTTT.

Comments on this clonotype: At one boundary the junction diverges from the germline segment, which might be a read error. The chain combines TRBV7-7 with TRBJ2-1; D is uncertain. The CDR3 runs to 15 residues. Germline CDR1 and CDR2: SSHAT and FNYEAQ (reference sequence). CDR3 region: CASSLTTLSYNEQFF. CDR3 in DNA: TGTGCTAGCAGCTTAACGACGCTCTCCTACAATGAGCAGTTCTTC.

This clonotype came up a few times. This chain joins TRBV5-1 and TRBJ2-3; D might be TRBD1 or TRBD2, each matching 5 bases. The CDR3 runs to 14 residues. CDR1 and CDR2 (germline): SGHRS, YFSETQ. Trimming removed 2 bases at V and 6 bases at J, with 13 bases between. In nucleotides, the CDR3 is TGCGCCAGCAGCTTCAGGACTTGGGGGGATACGCAGTATTTT. Protein: CASSFRTWGDTQYF.

J is TRBJ2-7 and V is TRBV20-1; 7 positions match TRBD2. Trimming cost V 4 bases and J 3 bases; bases outside gene matches: 9. The CDR3 is 14 residues long. Looked up from germline, CDR1 is DFQATT and CDR2 is SNEGSKA (reference sequence). The CDR3 region has the DNA TGCAGTGCTACAGAAGCGGGGCGCAACTACGAGCAGTACTTC. Translated: CSATEAGRNYEQYF.

In its sample, this clonotype was seen a few times. This chain links TRBV2 with TRBJ2-1; maybe TRBD2 (5 bases). Germline-derived CDR1 and CDR2 are SNHLY and FYNNEI. This CDR3 is 17 amino acids long. Trimming cost V 6 bases and J 5 bases, with 23 bases left between them. As DNA, the CDR3 is TGTGCCAGCAGGACCCAACGGGGAAGGTATGGTGACAATGAGCAGTTCTTC. This sequence encodes CASRTQRGRYGDNEQFF.

The chain combines TRBV12-3 or TRBV12-4 with TRBJ2-5, with 12 positions matching TRBD2. This CDR3 region has 16 residues. Trimming at V came to 5 bases and at J to 2 bases, leaving 6 bases not matched to a gene. CDR3 nucleotides: TGTGCCAGCAGTAGAGGACTAGCGGGGATTCAAGAGACCCAGTACTTC. Residues: CASSRGLAGIQETQYF.

In its sample, this clonotype was seen a few times. J is TRBJ1-3 and V is TRBV3-1; D might be TRBD1 (6 bases). The V gene's germline CDR1 is LGHDT and CDR2 YNNKEL (reference sequence). This CDR3 comprises 15 residues. The V gene lost 3 bases and the J gene lost 0 bases, with 9 bases spanning the gap. The CDR3 loop is CASSQDSRSGNTIYF. CDR3 nucleotide sequence: TGTGCCAGCAGCCAGGACAGTCGCTCTGGAAACACCATATATTTT.

This clonotype was counted only a few times. This chain joins TRBV6-2 or TRBV6-3 and TRBJ2-7; TRBD2 agrees at 9 bases. There are 15 residues in the CDR3. Germline V gene sequence: CDR1 MNHEY, CDR2 SVGEGT. Trimming at V came to 0 bases and at J to 6 bases, leaving 6 bases not matched to a gene. The CDR3 sequence: CASSYSIAGVGEQYF. In DNA form, the CDR3 reads TGTGCCAGCAGTTACTCCATAGCGGGGGTCGGCGAGCAGTACTTC.